Presented here are 23 T cell receptor beta chains from one specimen sequenced in a study of human T cells and chemical hapten exposure. TCRdb re-analysed the RACE reads in MiXCR, keeping a single row per CDR3 protein. The sample yields just over 80,000 distinct CDR3 sequences, about 10% seen once. Sample time point: patch test 1, 2 weeks after DPC sensitization. Documented treatment: therapeutic diphenylcyclopropenone sensitization with weekly scalp DPC. The sequences come from whole blood, collected in connection with sensitization to the hapten diphenylcyclopropenone (DPC). The source is a woman in her fifties or sixties with alopecia areata. Some clones in this sample may be carry-over from other donors' samples.

This sequence joins TRBV9 and TRBJ2-3; tentative D call: TRBD2 (5 bases). The CDR3 runs 16 residues. V dropped 2 bases and J dropped 2 bases, with 15 bases sitting between them. Germline-derived CDR1 and CDR2 are SGDLS and YYNGEE. Here the CDR3 DNA reads TGTGCCAGCAGCGTTGGACTCACCTTGGACACAGATACGCAGTATTTT. Protein: CASSVGLTLDTDTQYF.

This clonotype came up a few times. J is TRBJ2-1 and V is TRBV6-5; no definite D call. Trimming removed 6 bases from V and 1 base from J, with 10 bases in between. The CDR3 totals 14 residues. Germline CDR1 is MNHEY and CDR2 is SVGAGI. The DNA for the CDR3 is TGTGCCAGCAGGGCCGAAGGATCCTACAATGAGCAGTTCTTC. Protein: CASRAEGSYNEQFF.

This clonotype was recorded a few times. V is TRBV11-3 and J is TRBJ1-1; D might be TRBD1 (5 bases). Trimming stripped 6 bases from V and 8 bases from J, with 16 bases between. The germline gives CDR1 SGHNT, CDR2 YENEEA. The CDR3 length is 13 residues. The CDR3 protein is CASSSTGEGEAFF. The CDR3 nucleotides read TGTGCCAGCAGTTCGACGGGGGAAGGGGAAGCTTTCTTT.

A few counts support this clonotype. Its ends do not fully match the called genes, so a read error is possible. V gene TRBV7-7 combines with J gene TRBJ2-2, with D perhaps given as TRBD1 or TRBD2 (5 bases each). CDR1 is SSHAT, CDR2 FNYEAQ, per germline (reference sequence). CDR3 size: 14 residues. CDR3 coding DNA: TGTGCTAGCAGCTTCGGGACGGGGACCGGGGAGCTGTTTTTT. This sequence encodes CASSFGTGTGELFF.

This chain connects TRBV7-9 to TRBJ1-1, with 7 bases fitting TRBD1. Germline lookup yields CDR1 SEHNR and CDR2 FQNEAQ (reference sequence). The CDR3 spans 13 residues. Trimming removed 5 bases from V and 7 bases from J; junction bases left unmatched: 7. Here the CDR3 DNA reads TGTGCCAGCAGCCCGACAGGGAGAATTGAAGCTTTCTTT. Translation: CASSPTGRIEAFF.

This clonotype was counted a few times. The chain joins TRBV6-6 to TRBJ2-7; 7 bases fit TRBD1. There are 16 residues in the CDR3. J lost 2 bases, V lost 4 bases, and 11 bases had no gene match. Germline assignment: CDR1 MNHNY and CDR2 SVGAGI (reference sequence). The CDR3 spells CASSLTTGSKTYEQYF. The CDR3 nucleotides read TGTGCCAGCAGTTTAACGACAGGGAGTAAAACCTACGAGCAGTACTTC.

This clonotype was found a few times. The chain has TRBV28 and TRBJ2-1; D is unresolved. The CDR3 is 11 residues long. Germline lookup yields CDR1 MDHEN and CDR2 SYDVKM. Trimming removed 3 bases from V and 3 bases from J, with 0 bases in between. The CDR3 here is CASSFYNEQFF. DNA for the CDR3: TGTGCCAGCAGTTTCTACAATGAGCAGTTCTTC.

This clonotype was detected ten times or more. The V call is TRBV11-2, the J call TRBJ2-3; 9 positions match TRBD2. Germline values: CDR1 SGHAT, CDR2 FQNNGV. The trim removed 0 bases at V and 5 bases at J, leaving 6 bases unmatched. The CDR3 loop spans 16 amino acids. This CDR3 reads CASSLERTSAGDTQYF. DNA of the CDR3: TGTGCCAGCAGCTTAGAGAGGACTAGCGCTGGAGATACGCAGTATTTT.

This clonotype was recorded at least ten times. The chain uses TRBV12-5 and TRBJ2-6, with D hard to call. Trimming stripped 7 bases from V and 0 bases from J, with 4 bases between. The CDR3 contains 13 residues. CDR1 and CDR2 from the germline V gene are LGHNT and FRNRAP. The CDR3 spells CASAYSGANVLTF. CDR3 nucleotides: TGTGCTAGTGCCTACTCTGGGGCCAACGTCCTGACTTTC.

The chain uses TRBV5-1 and TRBJ1-4; tentative D call: TRBD1 (5 bases). Germline loops: CDR1 SGHRS, CDR2 YFSETQ. The CDR3 spans 14 residues. Trimming removed 4 bases from V and 7 bases from J, with 14 bases in between. CDR3 DNA sequence: TGCGCCAGCAGCCCCGGGACGGCGGCTGAAAAACTGTTTTTT. It specifies CASSPGTAAEKLFF. The variable domain in full, completed from reference TRBV5-1 and TRBJ1-4, reads KAGVTQTPRYLIKTRGQQVTLSCSPISGHRSVSWYQQTPGQGLQFLFEYFSETQRNKGNFPGRFSGRQFSNSRSEMNVSTLELGDSALYLCASSPGTAAEKLFFGSGTQLSVL.

The genes are TRBV7-3 and TRBJ2-5; D call uncertain. Trimming cost V 3 bases and J 7 bases, with 15 bases left between them. Germline-derived CDR1 and CDR2 are SGHTA and FQGTGA. The CDR3 spans 14 residues. As DNA, the CDR3 is TGTGCCAGCAGCTTTTCACCCGGGCCGGGGACCCAGTACTTC. Translated, it gives CASSFSPGPGTQYF.

Only a few counts were recorded for this clonotype. The chain is built from TRBV6-1 and TRBJ2-5; 9 nucleotides line up with TRBD2. The CDR3 sequence is 14 residues long. Germline values: CDR1 MNHNS, CDR2 SASEGT. After removal of 6 bases from V and 5 bases from J, the junction contained 7 bases not matched to a gene. The CDR3 DNA sequence: TGTGCCAGCAGGATTAGCGGGAGAGGGGAGACCCAGTACTTC. Translated: CASRISGRGETQYF.

This chain uses TRBV27 with TRBJ2-7, with D tentatively TRBD2 (6 bases). This CDR3 has 13 amino acids. CDR1 MNHEY and CDR2 SMNVEV come from the germline V gene (reference sequence). With 10 bases removed from V and 0 bases from J, the gap between germline ends came to 13 bases. This CDR3 reads CATGTPNSYEQYF. For the CDR3, the DNA is TGTGCCACCGGGACTCCAAACTCCTACGAGCAGTACTTC.

In its sample, this clonotype was seen a few times. This chain links TRBV19 with TRBJ2-1; D gene unclear. The CDR3 sequence is 12 residues long. Germline loops: CDR1 LNHDA, CDR2 SQIVND (reference sequence). The CDR3 DNA sequence: TGTGCGACCTCCCGTACCTACAATGAGCAGTTCTTC. Encoded protein: CATSRTYNEQFF.

This clonotype has a count of ten or more. V usage is TRBV24-1 and J usage is TRBJ2-1; 9 bases map to TRBD1. This CDR3 is 14 amino acids long. Germline assignment: CDR1 KGHDR and CDR2 SFDVKD. The J segment lost 5 bases and the V segment lost 5 bases, leaving 3 bases of the junction unmatched. Here the CDR3 reads CATSGTGANNEQFF. CDR3 DNA sequence: TGTGCCACCAGTGGGACAGGGGCTAACAATGAGCAGTTCTTC.

In this sample, this clonotype turned up many times. In DNA, the CDR3 is TGCGCCAGCAGCAGCAGCGGGAGATTCTACGAGCAGTACTTC. This codes for CASSSSGRFYEQYF. The chain employs TRBV10-1 and TRBJ2-7; 8 bases agree with TRBD2. The CDR3 is made up of 14 amino acids. CDR1 is WNHNN, CDR2 SYGVQD, per germline (reference sequence). V lost 6 bases to trimming and J lost 3 bases; unmatched junction nucleotides: 7.

This clonotype was counted many times. The chain has TRBV29-1 and TRBJ2-3; 9 nucleotides match TRBD2. Germline V CDR1 and CDR2: SQVTM, ANQGSEA. Trimming removed 3 bases from V and 1 base from J; junction bases left unmatched: 8. CDR3 length: 16 amino acids. The CDR3 nucleotides read TGCAGCGTTGAGGAACCAGAGCGGGAGGGCACAGATACGCAGTATTTT. Its protein is CSVEEPEREGTDTQYF.

CDR3 protein: CASSLGTSNEQFF. CDR3 nucleotides: TGTGCCAGCAGCTTGGGGACTAGCAATGAGCAGTTCTTC. The chain carries TRBV7-6 and TRBJ2-1, with 8 bases matching TRBD2. Trimming took 3 bases from V and 6 from J; bases not matched to a gene: 1. This CDR3 region has 13 residues. The V gene's germline CDR1 is SGHVS and CDR2 FNYEAQ.

This clonotype was seen many times. V gene TRBV6-1 combines with J gene TRBJ2-7; D is uncertain. Germline V gene lookup returns CDR1 MNHNS and CDR2 SASEGT. Trimming stripped 10 bases from V and 2 bases from J, with 18 bases between. CDR3 length: 14 residues. The CDR3 reads CAIAPRSPPYEQYF. The CDR3 nucleotides are TGTGCCATCGCCCCGCGTTCGCCCCCCTACGAGCAGTACTTC.

This clonotype was counted at least ten times. The chain carries TRBV20-1 and TRBJ1-2; D possibly corresponds to TRBD1 (5 bases). The CDR3 extends over 13 amino acids. Trimming removed 2 bases from V and 5 bases from J, with 12 bases in between. The germline V gene has CDR1 DFQATT and CDR2 SNEGSKA (reference sequence). CDR3 sequence: CSARRDSNYGYTF. The CDR3 nucleotides are TGCAGTGCTAGAAGGGACTCGAATTATGGCTACACCTTC.

Ten or more counts support this clonotype. This rearrangement joins TRBV6-2 or TRBV6-3 to TRBJ1-1; possible D gene TRBD1, 5 bases. V shed 6 bases and J shed 1 base, with 6 bases lying between them. The CDR3 consists of 12 residues. Germline-derived CDR1 and CDR2 are MNHEY and SVGEGT. The CDR3 DNA follows: TGTGCCAGCAGCACAGGGAACACTGAAGCTTTCTTT. This encodes CASSTGNTEAFF.

Ten or more counts support this clonotype. CDR3 sequence: CASSYGSGEQYF. In DNA form, the CDR3 reads TGTGCCAGCAGTTACGGATCCGGGGAGCAGTACTTC. The chain combines TRBV6-2 or TRBV6-3 with TRBJ2-7; D unclear. From germline, CDR1 is MNHEY and CDR2 SVGEGT. Trimming left V 2 bases short and J 7 bases short, with 9 bases between. The CDR3 has 12 amino acids.

Ten or more counts support this clonotype. The chain recombines TRBV18 with TRBJ1-1; perhaps TRBD1 as D (5 bases). There are 13 residues in the CDR3. Trimming removed 5 bases at V and 7 bases at J, with 14 bases between. From germline, CDR1 is KGHSH and CDR2 LQKENI. In nucleotides, the CDR3 is TGTGCCAGCTCATCAGGGACTCAGGGTGAAGCTTTCTTT. It encodes CASSSGTQGEAFF.